Following are 27 T cell receptor beta chains from one sample sequenced in a study of cytomegalovirus exposure and HLA in healthy donors. With 60 Vbeta and 13 Jbeta primers, the PCR was carried out. Sequencing was performed with immunoSEQ multiplex PCR; in TCRdb, only in-frame clones are kept and a portion is missing. The sample shows some 120,000 clones, around 8.5% of them seen only once. Sequencing was done on a sample of PBMCs. The receptors come from a man aged 35-49 years in good health and CMV-seronegative.

This chain connects TRBV11-2 to TRBJ1-5; TRBD1 agrees at 8 bases. The CDR3 spans 15 residues. V was pared by 3 bases and J by 6 bases, with 7 bases of the junction left unmatched. Per germline, CDR1 SGHAT and CDR2 FQNNGV. Written as DNA, the CDR3 is TGTGCCAGCAGCTTCTCGCAGGGGGCGGGTCAGCCCCAGCATTTT. This codes for CASSFSQGAGQPQHF.

This clone occurred a few times. J is TRBJ1-3 and V is TRBV5-1; D remains ambiguous. The CDR3 covers 16 residues. Germline V lookup: CDR1 SGHRS, CDR2 YFSETQ. The V gene lost 4 bases and the J gene lost 0 bases, with 14 bases spanning the gap. Here the CDR3 reads CASSPESRFSGNTIYF. In nucleotides, the CDR3 is TGCGCCAGCAGCCCGGAGAGCCGATTCTCTGGAAACACCATATATTTT.

This clone was found a few times. This rearrangement joins TRBV5-1 to TRBJ2-3, with TRBD2 as a possible D gene (6 bases). CDR3 size: 14 residues. The germline gives CDR1 SGHRS, CDR2 YFSETQ. The V gene lost 5 bases and the J gene lost 8 bases, with 18 bases spanning the gap. The CDR3 region is CASRTGTPPFTQYF. In DNA form, the CDR3 reads TGCGCCAGCAGAACCGGGACTCCTCCTTTTACGCAGTATTTT.

The V gene is TRBV29-1, the J gene TRBJ2-2; D gene ambiguous. This CDR3 is built from 14 residues. Trimming cost V 0 bases and J 7 bases, with 12 bases left between them. Germline loops: CDR1 SQVTM, CDR2 ANQGSEA. Here the CDR3 reads CSVEDRDSGGELFF. CDR3 bases: TGCAGCGTTGAAGATCGAGATAGTGGCGGGGAGCTGTTTTTT.

This clone was seen a handful of times. V is TRBV6-5 and J is TRBJ1-1, with a weak D call TRBD1 (5 bases). In germline, CDR1 is MNHEY, CDR2 SVGAGI. V lost 3 bases and J 1 base, leaving 9 bases between the germline ends. The CDR3 contains 14 residues. DNA for the CDR3: TGTGCCAGCAGTTATAGGGGCACGAACACTGAAGCTTTCTTT. This sequence encodes CASSYRGTNTEAFF.

The chain couples TRBV28 to TRBJ2-7, with a tentative D call TRBD1 (6 bases). The V end lost 2 bases, the J end lost 5 bases, and 10 bases lay between the germline ends. The CDR3 totals 13 residues. Germline loops: CDR1 MDHEN, CDR2 SYDVKM. CDR3 bases: TGTGCCAGCAGTTTACCAGGGGCCGACGAGCAGTACTTC. Translating gives CASSLPGADEQYF.

This clone was seen only a few times. The chain has TRBV5-8 and TRBJ1-5; 8 bases fit TRBD1. Germline lookup yields CDR1 SGHTS and CDR2 YDEGEE. V shed 4 bases, J shed 5 bases, and the junction held 8 bases outside the gene matches. The CDR3 has 15 residues. The CDR3 DNA follows: TGTGCCAGCAGCAAGACAGGGGATTGGGATCAGCCCCAGCATTTT. Translating it yields CASSKTGDWDQPQHF.

This sequence joins TRBV27 and TRBJ2-7; 9 bases match TRBD2. CDR3 length: 14 amino acids. Per germline, CDR1 MNHEY and CDR2 SMNVEV (reference sequence). The ends lost 5 bases at V and 4 bases at J; junction bases unmatched: 6. The CDR3 bases are TGTGCCAGCAGTCCCGGGACTAGCAGTTACGAGCAGTACTTC. Translating gives CASSPGTSSYEQYF.

This clone has more than one count but fewer than ten. This chain links TRBV29-1 with TRBJ2-2, with 10 bases fitting TRBD2. The CDR3 loop spans 12 amino acids. Germline-derived CDR1 and CDR2 are SQVTM and ANQGSEA. The V gene end was trimmed by 7 bases and the J gene end by 7 bases; junction bases not matched to a gene: 3. The chain's CDR3 is CSALAGDGELFF. CDR3 sequence (DNA): TGCAGCGCCCTAGCGGGGGACGGGGAGCTGTTTTTT.

The sample holds a few counts of this clone. The genes are TRBV19 and TRBJ2-5; D is ambiguous. Trimming took off 6 bases at V and 0 bases at J, with 5 bases between the two ends. The germline CDR1 and CDR2 sequences are LNHDA and SQIVND (reference sequence). CDR3 length: 12 amino acids. The CDR3 nucleotides read TGTGCCAGTAGCCAGAACCAAGAGACCCAGTACTTC. It is translated as CASSQNQETQYF.

The chain recombines TRBV5-1 with TRBJ2-7; a weak D match, TRBD1 (5 bases). CDR3 length: 14 amino acids. Trimming pared 4 bases from V and 2 bases from J, leaving 13 bases between. The germline V gene encodes CDR1 SGHRS and CDR2 YFSETQ. The CDR3 region is CASSIWTDTYEQYF. The CDR3 DNA reads TGCGCCAGCAGCATTTGGACGGACACCTACGAGCAGTACTTC.

This clone was counted only a few times. This chain uses TRBV4-1 with TRBJ1-1, with TRBD1 matching 9 bases. This CDR3 is built from 14 residues. V shed 4 bases, J shed 4 bases, and the junction held 4 bases outside the gene matches. Germline V CDR1 and CDR2: MGHRA, YSYEKL. The DNA for the CDR3 is TGCGCCAGCAGCCCGGGACAGGGTGGCACTGAAGCTTTCTTT. Translation gives CASSPGQGGTEAFF.

This rearrangement joins TRBV12-5 to TRBJ2-7; possibly TRBD2 for D (5 bases). CDR1 and CDR2 (germline): LGHNT, FRNRAP. Trimming took 6 bases from V and 2 from J, leaving 14 bases between them. The CDR3 is made up of 14 amino acids. Here the CDR3 DNA reads TGTGCTAGTGGCACCGGGGAGCGAGCCTACGAGCAGTACTTC. This codes for CASGTGERAYEQYF.

J is TRBJ2-7 and V is TRBV4-1; maybe TRBD1 (6 bases). Germline loops: CDR1 MGHRA, CDR2 YSYEKL. V lost 4 bases and J 2 bases, leaving 18 bases between the germline ends. CDR3 size: 16 residues. Here the CDR3 DNA reads TGCGCCAGCAGCCTACAAAGGTCGGACAGTCCCTACGAGCAGTACTTC. Amino acid sequence: CASSLQRSDSPYEQYF.

The genes are TRBV4-3 and TRBJ1-4; no definite D call. CDR1 is LGHNA and CDR2 is YSLEER in the germline V gene. The CDR3 runs 13 residues. Trimming took 0 bases from V and 5 from J, leaving 4 bases between them. The CDR3 loop is CASSQDRNEKLFF. The DNA of the CDR3 is TGCGCCAGCAGCCAAGACAGGAATGAAAAACTGTTTTTT.

The chain employs TRBV6-1 and TRBJ2-7; D is possibly TRBD2 (6 bases). The V end was cut by 1 base, the J end by 0 bases, with 7 bases between. This CDR3 has 14 amino acids. Germline loops: CDR1 MNHNS, CDR2 SASEGT. The CDR3 coding sequence is TGTGCCAGCAGTGAAGGGGGAGGCTCCTACGAGCAGTACTTC. Protein product: CASSEGGGSYEQYF.

This rearrangement joins TRBV2 to TRBJ2-5; 9 bases are shared with TRBD2. The length of the CDR3 is 19 residues. V lost 0 bases to trimming and J lost 2 bases; unmatched junction nucleotides: 13. The germline gives CDR1 SNHLY, CDR2 FYNNEI. The chain's CDR3 is CASSEALSMSGGLQETQYF. Here the CDR3 DNA reads TGTGCCAGCAGTGAAGCACTCAGCATGAGCGGGGGGTTACAAGAGACCCAGTACTTC.

The chain couples TRBV4-2 to TRBJ1-2, with a possible D match to TRBD1 (6 bases). Germline CDR1 and CDR2: LGHNA and YNFKEQ. The CDR3 loop spans 14 amino acids. V lost 1 base and J 6 bases, leaving 12 bases between the germline ends. Written as DNA, the CDR3 is TGTGCCAGCAGCCAAGCCCAGGGGAGGGATGGCTACACCTTC. This encodes CASSQAQGRDGYTF.

This chain connects TRBV4-2 to TRBJ2-3; 7 bases are a match to TRBD2. The CDR3 loop spans 18 amino acids. CDR1 and CDR2 (germline): LGHNA, YNFKEQ. V shed 2 bases and J 2 bases; nucleotides not matched to a gene: 13. CDR3 nucleotide sequence: TGTGCCAGCAGCCAAAGGGGCCGGGACTACATTCACACAGATACGCAGTATTTT. Translated, it gives CASSQRGRDYIHTDTQYF.

Only a few counts were recorded for this clone. CDR3 sequence reads: CASRPGLDSDTQYF. CDR3 DNA sequence: TGTGCCAGCAGACCGGGACTAGATTCAGATACGCAGTATTTT. V is TRBV7-3 and J is TRBJ2-3, with 8 bases matching TRBD2. Germline V gives CDR1 SGHTA, CDR2 FQGTGA. Trimming removed 6 bases from V and 4 bases from J; junction bases left unmatched: 6. This CDR3 region has 14 residues.

In this sample, this clone turned up a few times. The rearrangement links TRBV11-2 to TRBJ1-5, with TRBD1 matching 8 bases. CDR1 and CDR2 from the germline V gene are SGHAT and FQNNGV. V trimming: 5 bases; J trimming: 5 bases; junction bases outside the gene matches: 11. The CDR3 sequence is 16 residues long. DNA of the CDR3: TGTGCCAGCAGCCCTGGGACAGGAGTAGGGGATCAGCCCCAGCATTTT. The encoded protein is CASSPGTGVGDQPQHF.

This clone was seen a handful of times. This chain links TRBV4-3 with TRBJ2-1; 8 nucleotides match TRBD2. The ends lost 0 bases at V and 9 bases at J; junction bases unmatched: 7. Germline CDR1 is LGHNA and CDR2 is YSLEER. CDR3 length equals 15 residues. DNA for the CDR3: TGCGCCAGCAGCCAAGAGTACGGGGGGGCCGGTGAGCAGTTCTTC. Encoded protein: CASSQEYGGAGEQFF.

This clone was observed a few times. The chain combines TRBV19 with TRBJ2-4; TRBD2 matches at 11 bases. The CDR3 loop spans 16 amino acids. Per germline, CDR1 LNHDA and CDR2 SQIVND (reference sequence). The junction had 5 bases not matched to a gene; V was cut back by 3 bases and J by 4 bases. CDR3 sequence (DNA): TGTGCCAGTAGTATGGGACTAGCGGACGCTAAAAACATTCAGTACTTC. This sequence encodes CASSMGLADAKNIQYF.

This clone occurred a few times. The chain uses TRBV1 and TRBJ1-4; TRBD1, the D gene given by the table, was not confirmed from the DNA. TRBV1 is designated a pseudogene. This CDR3 spans 18 amino acids. CDR3 sequence: CTSSQDNEGAGLIEKLFF. Written as DNA, the CDR3 is TGCACCAGCAGCCAAGATAACGAGGGGGCGGGTTTGATTGAAAAACTGTTTTTT.

This clone was seen more than once but under ten times. This sample also contains other DNA sequences that code for the same CDR3. The V gene is TRBV6-5, the J gene TRBJ1-1; D uncertain. Trimming removed 7 bases at V and 4 bases at J, with 16 bases between. CDR1 and CDR2 (germline): MNHEY, SVGAGI. The CDR3 totals 14 residues. The CDR3 bases are TGTGCCAGCACGGAGGGCGGCTCAATCACTGAAGCTTTCTTT. This translates into CASTEGGSITEAFF.

This clone was seen only a few times. This chain connects TRBV13 to TRBJ2-7; the match to TRBD2 covers 9 bases. V shed 0 bases and J 3 bases; nucleotides not matched to a gene: 0. Germline V gene sequence: CDR1 PRHDT, CDR2 FYEKMQ (reference sequence). The CDR3 contains 14 residues. CDR3 coding DNA: TGTGCCAGCAGCTTAGGTAGCGGGGGCTACGAGCAGTACTTC. Its translation: CASSLGSGGYEQYF.

This clone has only a few counts. V is TRBV16 and J is TRBJ1-1; 10 bases match TRBD1. V shed 6 bases, J shed 9 bases, and the junction held 13 bases outside the gene matches. The CDR3 has 15 residues. Germline values: CDR1 KGHSY, CDR2 FQNENV. The chain's CDR3 is CASSPKGTGDQQAFF. CDR3 DNA: TGTGCCAGCAGTCCAAAAGGGACAGGGGACCAGCAAGCTTTCTTT. Full variable domain (missing parts from reference TRBV16 and TRBJ1-1): GEEVAQTPKHLVRGEGQKAKLYCAPIKGHSYVFWYQQVLKNEFKFLISFQNENVFDETGMPKERFSAKCLPNSPCSLEIQATKLEDSAVYFCASSPKGTGDQQAFFGQGTRLTVV.